These 15 T cell receptor beta chains were sequenced from one sample in a study of identical twins. TCRdb called the 5' RACE reads again in MiXCR, with one record for every CDR3 protein. The repertoire holds around 480,000 distinct CDR3 sequences, with 11% to 15% as singletons. Separately, the same data were catalogued under a study of yellow fever vaccine responses in identical twins.

The material sequenced was CD4+ T cells sorted from blood. All receptors come from a woman younger than 35 in good health.

This clonotype was picked up a small number of times. The chain carries TRBV12-3 or TRBV12-4 and TRBJ2-7; TRBD2 matches 10 bases. Trimming cost V 1 base and J 4 bases; bases outside gene matches: 7. The CDR3 is made up of 16 amino acids. DNA of the CDR3: TGTGCCAGCAGTTTAGTGGCTAGCGGGAGCAGGTACGAGCAGTACTTC. This encodes CASSLVASGSRYEQYF.

V is TRBV12-3 or TRBV12-4 and J is TRBJ1-5; D ambiguous. The CDR3 sequence is 15 residues long. The V end lost 8 bases, the J end lost 0 bases, and 14 bases lay between the germline ends. In DNA, the CDR3 is TGTGCCAGCGGTGCGACACAATATAGCAATCAGCCCCAGCATTTT. Translation gives CASGATQYSNQPQHF.

The chain is built from TRBV6-2 or TRBV6-3 and TRBJ2-7; TRBD2 matches 13 bases. CDR1 is MNHEY, CDR2 SVGEGT, per germline. Germline trimming cut 6 bases from V and 2 bases from J; bases unmatched to any gene: 4. The length of the CDR3 is 15 residues. Written as DNA, the CDR3 is TGTGCCAGCAGAACTGGGACTAGCGGGGCCTACGAGCAGTACTTC. This codes for CASRTGTSGAYEQYF.

V and J are TRBV7-2 and TRBJ2-7, with D perhaps matching TRBD2 (5 bases). Germline-derived CDR1 and CDR2 are SGHTA and FQGNSA. CDR3 size: 14 residues. V was clipped by 3 bases and J by 1 base, with 10 bases between them. The CDR3 is CASSLAAASYEQYF. The DNA for the CDR3 is TGTGCCAGCAGCTTGGCAGCGGCGTCCTACGAGCAGTACTTC.

This clonotype was found a few times. This CDR3 reads CSASKTWDSGANVLTF. Here the CDR3 DNA reads TGCAGTGCTAGCAAAACTTGGGACTCTGGGGCCAACGTCCTGACTTTC. The rearrangement links TRBV20-1 to TRBJ2-6; D unresolved. The germline V and J ends were trimmed by 3 bases and 0 bases, with 12 bases remaining between them. The CDR3 is 16 amino acids. From germline, CDR1 is DFQATT and CDR2 SNEGSKA (reference sequence).

V is TRBV29-1 and J is TRBJ2-2; D remains unclear. The CDR3 totals 12 residues. Deletions cut 6 bases from V and 1 base from J, with 6 bases between. CDR1 and CDR2 (germline): SQVTM, ANQGSEA. CDR3 DNA: TGCAGCGTGGCCCGGAACACCGGGGAGCTGTTTTTT. This codes for CSVARNTGELFF.

The chain combines TRBV25-1 with TRBJ2-7, with D perhaps assigned TRBD1 or TRBD2 (5 bases each). The germline V and J ends were trimmed by 7 bases and 3 bases, with 22 bases remaining between them. This CDR3 comprises 16 residues. Germline V gene sequence: CDR1 MGHDK, CDR2 SYGVNS. For the CDR3, the DNA is TGTGCCAGCAAGTCGGGCTGGGCAGGGAGTGACTACGAGCAGTACTTC. It encodes CASKSGWAGSDYEQYF.

In its sample, this clonotype was seen many times. This rearrangement joins TRBV29-1 to TRBJ2-7, with D perhaps matching TRBD2 (6 bases). Trimming removed 4 bases from V and 0 bases from J, with 10 bases in between. The CDR3 is made up of 13 amino acids. Germline V gene data show CDR1 as SQVTM and CDR2 as ANQGSEA. CDR3 bases: TGCAGCGTTGTATCGGACTACTCCTACGAGCAGTACTTC. Protein product: CSVVSDYSYEQYF.

This clonotype was detected a few times. This CDR3 reads CASSLEAGVNSPLHF. Here the CDR3 DNA reads TGTGCCAGCAGCTTAGAGGCAGGAGTTAATTCACCCCTCCACTTT. V and J are TRBV7-8 and TRBJ1-6; no clear D gene. This CDR3 is 15 amino acids long. V lost 1 base and J 6 bases, leaving 10 bases between the germline ends. Germline CDR1 reads SGHVS; CDR2 reads FQNEAQ.

This clonotype was counted between two and nine times. This chain joins TRBV21-1 and TRBJ2-1; TRBD2, the table's D call, lacks a check against the DNA. TRBV21-1 is noted as a pseudogene. CDR3 size: 15 residues. The CDR3 DNA is TGTGCCAGCAGCCCGTTGGGACTAGCGGACAATGAGCAGTTCTTC. It specifies CASSPLGLADNEQFF.

There are a few counts of this clonotype. This chain uses TRBV27 with TRBJ2-7; D might be TRBD1 or TRBD2, each matching 5 bases. V was trimmed by 4 bases and J by 1 base, leaving 14 bases between them. The CDR3 loop spans 15 amino acids. CDR1 MNHEY and CDR2 SMNVEV come from the germline V gene (reference sequence). The CDR3: CASSSLRDQSYEQYF. CDR3 nucleotide sequence: TGTGCCAGCAGTTCCCTCCGGGACCAATCCTACGAGCAGTACTTC.

This clonotype occurred a few times. The CDR3 sequence is CSVDTRTAGYGTDTQYF. CDR3 bases: TGCAGCGTAGACACTAGAACAGCAGGGTACGGCACAGATACGCAGTATTTT. The V call is TRBV29-1, the J call TRBJ2-3, with D perhaps given as TRBD1 or TRBD2 (5 bases each). From germline, CDR1 is SQVTM and CDR2 ANQGSEA. This CDR3 spans 17 amino acids. V was shortened by 6 bases and J by 1 base, with 23 bases between the two germline ends.

This clonotype was counted at least ten times. The chain carries TRBV12-3 or TRBV12-4 and TRBJ1-5, with D perhaps matching TRBD1 (5 bases). V was shortened by 2 bases and J by 7 bases, with 12 bases between the two germline ends. The CDR3 length is 14 residues. This CDR3 is CASSLSSGAQPQHF. In DNA, the CDR3 is TGTGCCAGCAGTTTATCGTCCGGGGCACAGCCCCAGCATTTT.

This clonotype has a handful of counts. The chain is built from TRBV6-1 and TRBJ2-5; D possibly uses TRBD1 or TRBD2 (6 bases each). The ends were cut back, 6 bases at V and 5 bases at J, with 13 bases in the middle. The CDR3 spans 13 residues. In germline, CDR1 is MNHNS, CDR2 SASEGT. CDR3 DNA sequence: TGTGCCAGCAGACTCACAGGGAGGGAGACCCAGTACTTC. This sequence encodes CASRLTGRETQYF.

This chain joins TRBV28 and TRBJ1-1, with D unclear. Germline CDR1 reads MDHEN; CDR2 reads SYDVKM. V was cut by 10 bases and J by 4 bases, with 16 bases left in between. This CDR3 has 13 amino acids. The CDR3 region is CATSRAVVTEAFF. Here the CDR3 DNA reads TGTGCCACCTCGAGGGCGGTGGTCACTGAAGCTTTCTTT. Full variable domain (remainder filled in from reference TRBV28 and TRBJ1-1): DVKVTQSSRYLVKRTGEKVFLECVQDMDHENMFWYRQDPGLGLRLIYFSYDVKMKEKGDIPEGYSVSREKKERFSLILESASTNQTSMYLCATSRAVVTEAFFGQGTRLTVV.